The 16 T cell receptor beta chains below were found in one sample sequenced in a study of tissue T cells after allogeneic stem cell transplantation. The assay was immunoSEQ multiplex PCR, and TCRdb's table has in-frame clones only and misses some. The profile covers several thousand clones, with around 70% appearing a single time and 15% to 20% taken by the ten largest. The sample here was tissue from the right colon, taken at autopsy. The receptors here all came from a male donor aged 60 or older with lung cancer.

The chain combines TRBV6-5 with TRBJ1-1; D ambiguous. The V end was cut by 0 bases, the J end by 6 bases, with 14 bases between. CDR3 size: 15 residues. CDR1 and CDR2 from the germline V gene are MNHEY and SVGAGI. The CDR3 nucleotides are TGTGCCAGCAGTTACTCGAAACGGGGTATGGCTGAAGCTTTCTTT. Its protein is CASSYSKRGMAEAFF.

The V and J genes are TRBV7-2 and TRBJ1-5; 9 positions match TRBD1. Germline V lookup: CDR1 SGHTA, CDR2 FQGNSA. V lost 5 bases to trimming and J lost 6 bases; unmatched junction nucleotides: 8. The CDR3 is made up of 15 amino acids. The CDR3 DNA is TGTGCCAGCAGCACCAGGACAGGGGTATTTCAGCCCCAGCATTTT. Amino acids: CASSTRTGVFQPQHF.

V gene TRBV6-2 or TRBV6-3 combines with J gene TRBJ1-5, with a tentative D call TRBD1 (5 bases). The CDR3 sequence is 12 residues long. Looked up from germline, CDR1 is MNHEY and CDR2 is SVGEGT. Deletions cut 5 bases from V and 5 bases from J, with 7 bases between. CDR3 DNA sequence: TGTGCCAGCAGTGACAGTTATCAGCCCCAGCATTTT. Translation gives CASSDSYQPQHF.

This clone is labeled as large (0.1 to 1%). The V gene is TRBV5-5, the J gene TRBJ2-7, with TRBD2 matching 14 bases. The germline V gene has CDR1 SGHKS and CDR2 YYEKEE (reference sequence). Germline trimming cut 4 bases from V and 0 bases from J; bases unmatched to any gene: 12. The CDR3 consists of 19 residues. CDR3 sequence reads: CASSPQSGTSGSRSYEQYF. CDR3 in DNA: TGTGCCAGCAGCCCCCAGTCGGGGACTAGCGGGAGCCGCTCCTACGAGCAGTACTTC.

V and J are TRBV19 and TRBJ2-1; a possible D gene is TRBD2 (5 bases). The CDR3 runs to 15 residues. Germline V gives CDR1 LNHDA, CDR2 SQIVND (reference sequence). V gave up 1 base and J gave up 8 bases, with 15 bases separating them. CDR3 nucleotides: TGTGCCAGTAGTATAGGAGAACTAGTTTCCTATGAGCAGTTCTTC. Its protein is CASSIGELVSYEQFF.

In its sample, this clone was seen a few times. This chain links TRBV28 with TRBJ2-1; D is unresolved. This CDR3 is 13 amino acids long. The germline V gene encodes CDR1 MDHEN and CDR2 SYDVKM. The V end was cut by 3 bases, the J end by 8 bases, with 11 bases between. DNA of the CDR3: TGTGCCAGCAGTTTCACCCTCGAGGATGAGCAGTTCTTC. Protein: CASSFTLEDEQFF.

The chain is built from TRBV27 and TRBJ2-2; D gene unclear. V was cut by 5 bases and J by 2 bases, with 24 bases left in between. Germline values: CDR1 MNHEY, CDR2 SMNVEV (reference sequence). The CDR3 consists of 19 residues. The CDR3 reads CASSPSGWLGIFNTGELFF. Written as DNA, the CDR3 is TGTGCCAGCAGTCCATCCGGATGGTTAGGGATATTCAACACCGGGGAGCTGTTTTTT.

With regard to this clone: The same CDR3 can be traced to other DNA sequences in this sample. The chain has TRBV6-2 or TRBV6-3 and TRBJ2-5, with D perhaps TRBD1 or TRBD2 (6 bases each). The CDR3 runs 15 residues. Trimming left V 0 bases short and J 2 bases short, with 10 bases between. CDR1 and CDR2 from the germline V gene are MNHEY and SVGEGT. The CDR3 DNA reads TGTGCCAGCAGTTACTCGGGGGGCGGGCAAGAGACCCAGTACTTC. It specifies CASSYSGGGQETQYF.

In DNA form, the CDR3 reads TGTGCCAGCAGCTTAGGGGTTGATGAAAAACTGTTTTTT. Protein: CASSLGVDEKLFF. The chain has TRBV7-2 and TRBJ1-4; D is unresolved. Germline V gene data show CDR1 as SGHTA and CDR2 as FQGNSA. V was cut by 1 base and J by 6 bases, with 6 bases left in between. The CDR3 has 13 amino acids.

The chain combines TRBV7-2 with TRBJ2-3; D not certain. The germline V gene encodes CDR1 SGHTA and CDR2 FQGNSA. Trimming stripped 4 bases from V and 5 bases from J, with 13 bases between. The CDR3 is 14 amino acids. CDR3 in DNA: TGTGCCAGCAGCTCCGCCCAGCGAGGAGATACGCAGTATTTT. Protein: CASSSAQRGDTQYF. The full variable domain, its missing parts supplied by reference TRBV7-2 and TRBJ2-3, is GAGVSQSPSNKVTEKGKDVELRCDPISGHTALYWYRQSLGQGLEFLIYFQGNSAPDKSGLPSDRFSAERTGGSVSTLTIQRTQQEDSAVYLCASSSAQRGDTQYFGPGTRLTVL.

This clone is a singleton in its sample. The chain combines TRBV5-6 with TRBJ2-7; perhaps TRBD2 as D (6 bases). Germline V gene lookup returns CDR1 SGHDT and CDR2 YYEEEE. The V end was cut by 1 base, the J end by 3 bases, with 11 bases between. The CDR3 is made up of 14 amino acids. CDR3 sequence reads: CASSLRDLNYEQYF. CDR3 DNA: TGTGCCAGCAGCTTGAGGGACTTAAACTACGAGCAGTACTTC.

The rearrangement links TRBV7-9 to TRBJ2-3; 15 bases map to TRBD2. Per germline, CDR1 SEHNR and CDR2 FQNEAQ (reference sequence). The length of the CDR3 is 19 residues. V was pared by 4 bases and J by 1 base, with 9 bases of the junction left unmatched. This chain's CDR3 is CASSSGLAGGPVGTDTQYF. The CDR3 DNA reads as TGTGCCAGCAGCTCAGGACTAGCGGGAGGGCCGGTCGGCACAGATACGCAGTATTTT.

The chain uses TRBV20-1 and TRBJ2-7, with D possibly matching TRBD2 (6 bases). CDR3 length equals 11 residues. The germline gives CDR1 DFQATT, CDR2 SNEGSKA (reference sequence). V lost 5 bases, J lost 4 bases, and 9 bases lay in between. CDR3 residues: CSAGTGYEQYF. The DNA for the CDR3 is TGCAGTGCTGGGACTGGGTACGAGCAGTACTTC.

This clone was counted only a few times. Within the sample, other DNA sequences also encode this same CDR3. In DNA, the CDR3 is TGTGCCAGCAGCGTAGGAACGGTCAACTACGAGCAGTACTTC. It encodes CASSVGTVNYEQYF. The rearrangement links TRBV9 to TRBJ2-7; no reliable D call. V was shortened by 0 bases and J by 3 bases, with 10 bases between the two germline ends. Germline CDR1 and CDR2: SGDLS and YYNGEE. The CDR3 is 14 residues long.

This clone is large. The chain couples TRBV19 to TRBJ1-2, with D maybe TRBD1 (5 bases). V dropped 8 bases and J dropped 0 bases, with 13 bases sitting between them. This CDR3 is 14 amino acids long. Germline-derived CDR1 and CDR2 are LNHDA and SQIVND (reference sequence). Here the CDR3 reads CASEGRETNYGYTF. CDR3 nucleotides: TGTGCCAGTGAGGGACGGGAGACTAACTATGGCTACACCTTC.

In its sample, this clone was seen once. A junction boundary mismatches the germline segment, possibly from a read error. This CDR3 is also generated by other DNA sequences in the sample. The gene calls are TRBV28 and TRBJ1-1, with 7 nucleotides matching TRBD1. The CDR3 covers 14 residues. CDR1 is MDHEN, CDR2 SYDVKM, per germline. Here the CDR3 DNA reads TGTGCCAGCAGTTCCCAAGGGACAGACACTGAAGCCTTCTTT. This gives the protein CASSSQGTDTEAFF.